This TCR beta chain was obtained from a study of OX40 agonist ivuxolimab in advanced cancers. Study-wide background: The study treated patients with ivuxolimab, an agonistic anti-OX40 (CD134) antibody. The dose-escalation group included hepatocellular carcinoma, melanoma, renal cell carcinoma and head and neck cancer.

This clone was seen more than once but under ten times. Its antigen is unidentified. The CDR3 is 13 residues long. Looked up from germline, CDR1 is MGHRA and CDR2 is YSYEKL. The ends lost 3 bases at V and 6 bases at J; junction bases unmatched: 4. General study results and limits: Also showing low normalized T-cell clonal expansion were some of the nonresponders.

The repertoire was sequenced with immunoSEQ multiplex PCR; TCRdb's copy has only in-frame clones and lacks some. This sample has 40,000 to 45,000 clones, with just under 95% found just once. The sequences come from CD4+ or CD8+ T cells sorted from blood, collected in a trial of the OX40 agonist ivuxolimab. This chain uses TRBV4-1 with TRBJ2-7; the match to TRBD1 covers 8 bases. The TCR sequence derives from an adult with an advanced solid tumor such as melanoma, head and neck, liver or kidney cancer. The CDR3 nucleotides are TGCGCCAGCAGCCAGAGTCAGGGGGCCGAGCAGTACTTC. Its protein product is CASSQSQGAEQYF.